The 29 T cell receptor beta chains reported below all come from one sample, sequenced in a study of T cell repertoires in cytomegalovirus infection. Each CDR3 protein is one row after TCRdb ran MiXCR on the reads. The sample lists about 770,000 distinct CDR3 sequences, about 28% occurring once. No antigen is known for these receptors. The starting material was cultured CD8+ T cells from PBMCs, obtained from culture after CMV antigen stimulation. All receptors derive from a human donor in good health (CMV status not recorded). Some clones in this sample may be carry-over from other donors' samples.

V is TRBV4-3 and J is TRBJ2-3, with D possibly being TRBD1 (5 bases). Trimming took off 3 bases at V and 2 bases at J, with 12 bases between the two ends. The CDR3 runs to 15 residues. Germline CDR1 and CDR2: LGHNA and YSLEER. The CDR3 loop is CASSHSQGFTDTQYF. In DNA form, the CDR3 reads TGCGCCAGCAGCCATAGCCAGGGATTCACAGATACGCAGTATTTT.

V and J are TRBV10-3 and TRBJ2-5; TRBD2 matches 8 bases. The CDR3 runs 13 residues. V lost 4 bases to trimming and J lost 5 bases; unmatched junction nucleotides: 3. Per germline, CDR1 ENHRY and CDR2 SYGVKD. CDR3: CAISATGGETQYF. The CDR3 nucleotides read TGTGCCATCAGTGCCACGGGAGGGGAGACCCAGTACTTC.

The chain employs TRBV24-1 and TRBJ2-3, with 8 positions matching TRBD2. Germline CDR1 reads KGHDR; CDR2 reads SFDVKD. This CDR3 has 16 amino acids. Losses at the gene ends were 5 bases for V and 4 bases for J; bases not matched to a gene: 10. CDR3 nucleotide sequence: TGTGCCACCAGTGGAGACGGGAGGGGGGAAGCAGATACGCAGTATTTT. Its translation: CATSGDGRGEADTQYF.

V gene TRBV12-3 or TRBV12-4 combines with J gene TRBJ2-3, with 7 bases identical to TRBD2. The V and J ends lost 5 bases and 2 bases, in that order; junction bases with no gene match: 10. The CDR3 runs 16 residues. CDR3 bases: TGTGCCAGCAGTCCGTGGGGGGGGGGGATCACAGATACGCAGTATTTT. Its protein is CASSPWGGGITDTQYF.

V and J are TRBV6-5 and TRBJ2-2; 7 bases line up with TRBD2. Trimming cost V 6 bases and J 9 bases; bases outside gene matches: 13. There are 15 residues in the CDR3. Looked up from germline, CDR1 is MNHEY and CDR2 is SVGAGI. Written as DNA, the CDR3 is TGTGCCAGCAGCCTGGGGGGGAGGCGAACCCGGGAGCTGTTTTTT. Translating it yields CASSLGGRRTRELFF.

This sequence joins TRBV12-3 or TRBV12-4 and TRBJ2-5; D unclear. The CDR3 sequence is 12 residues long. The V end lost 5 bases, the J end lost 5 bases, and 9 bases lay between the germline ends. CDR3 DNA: TGTGCCAGCAGTCAAACCCAGGAGACCCAGTACTTC. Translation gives CASSQTQETQYF.

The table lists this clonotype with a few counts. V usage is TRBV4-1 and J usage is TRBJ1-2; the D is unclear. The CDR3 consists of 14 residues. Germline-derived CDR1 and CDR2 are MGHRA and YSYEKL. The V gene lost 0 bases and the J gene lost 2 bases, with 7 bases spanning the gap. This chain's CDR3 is CASSQEPVNYGYTF. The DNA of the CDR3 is TGCGCCAGCAGCCAAGAGCCAGTAAACTATGGCTACACCTTC.

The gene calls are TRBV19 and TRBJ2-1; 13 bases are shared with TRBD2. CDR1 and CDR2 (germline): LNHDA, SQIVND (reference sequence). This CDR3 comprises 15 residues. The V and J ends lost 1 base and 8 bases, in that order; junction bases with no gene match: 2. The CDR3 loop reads CASSIGGLAGDEQFF. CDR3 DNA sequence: TGTGCCAGTAGTATAGGAGGACTAGCGGGGGATGAGCAGTTCTTC.

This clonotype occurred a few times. The CDR3 is CASSLWVATSTDTQYF. The CDR3 nucleotides are TGTGCCAGCAGTTTATGGGTAGCGACTAGCACAGATACGCAGTATTTT. The chain uses TRBV27 and TRBJ2-3, with TRBD2 as a possible D gene (5 bases). The V end was cut by 1 base, the J end by 0 bases, with 11 bases between. The germline CDR1 and CDR2 sequences are MNHEY and SMNVEV (reference sequence). This CDR3 comprises 16 residues.

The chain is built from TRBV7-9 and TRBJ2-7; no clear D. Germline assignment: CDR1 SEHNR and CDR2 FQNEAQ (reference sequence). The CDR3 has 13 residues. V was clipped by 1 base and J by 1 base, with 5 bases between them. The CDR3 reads CASSLDASYEQYV. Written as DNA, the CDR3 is TGTGCCAGCAGCTTAGACGCGTCCTACGAGCAGTACGTC.

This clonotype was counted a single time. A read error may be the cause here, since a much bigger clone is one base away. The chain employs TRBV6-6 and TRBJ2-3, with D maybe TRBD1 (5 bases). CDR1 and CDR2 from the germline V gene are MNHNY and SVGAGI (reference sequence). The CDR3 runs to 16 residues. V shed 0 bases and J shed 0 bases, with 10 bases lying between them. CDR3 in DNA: TGTGCCAGCAGTTACTCACAGGTGACTAGCACAGATACGCAGTATTTT. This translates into CASSYSQVTSTDTQYF.

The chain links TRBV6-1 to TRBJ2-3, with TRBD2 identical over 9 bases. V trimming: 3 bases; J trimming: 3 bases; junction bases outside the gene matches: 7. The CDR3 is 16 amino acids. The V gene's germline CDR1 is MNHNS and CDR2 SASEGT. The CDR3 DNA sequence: TGTGCCAGCAGTGAGCAGGGAGCGGGGGGAACAGATACGCAGTATTTT. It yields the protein CASSEQGAGGTDTQYF.

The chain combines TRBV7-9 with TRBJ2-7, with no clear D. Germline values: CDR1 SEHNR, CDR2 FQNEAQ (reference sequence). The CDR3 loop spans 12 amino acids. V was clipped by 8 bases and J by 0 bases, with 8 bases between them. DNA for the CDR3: TGTGCCAGCTGTAACAGCTCCTACGAGCAGTACTTC. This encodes CASCNSSYEQYF.

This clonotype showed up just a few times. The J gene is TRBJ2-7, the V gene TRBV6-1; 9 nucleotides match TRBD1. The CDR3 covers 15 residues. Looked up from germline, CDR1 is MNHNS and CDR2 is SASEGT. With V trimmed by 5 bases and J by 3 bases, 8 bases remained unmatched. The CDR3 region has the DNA TGTGCCAGCAGTTCCGGGACAGGGAGTTTCTACGAGCAGTACTTC. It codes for CASSSGTGSFYEQYF.

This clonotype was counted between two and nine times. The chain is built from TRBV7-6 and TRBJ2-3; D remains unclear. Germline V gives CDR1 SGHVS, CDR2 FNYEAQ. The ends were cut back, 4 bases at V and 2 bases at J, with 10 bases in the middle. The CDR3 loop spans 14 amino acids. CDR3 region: CASSSPTYTDTQYF. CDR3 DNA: TGTGCCAGCAGCTCTCCCACCTACACAGATACGCAGTATTTT. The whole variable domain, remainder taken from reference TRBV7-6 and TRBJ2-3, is GAGVSQSPRYKVTKRGQDVALRCDPISGHVSLYWYRQALGQGPEFLTYFNYEAQQDKSGLPNDRFSAERPEGSISTLTIQRTEQRDSAMYRCASSSPTYTDTQYFGPGTRLTVL.

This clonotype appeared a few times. The CDR3 loop is CATMDRENYGYTF. For the CDR3, the DNA is TGTGCAACAATGGACAGGGAGAACTATGGCTACACCTTC. The rearrangement joins TRBV12-3 or TRBV12-4 to TRBJ1-2, with TRBD1 identical over 8 bases. This CDR3 is 13 amino acids long.

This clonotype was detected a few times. CDR3 residues: CASSFDVNEQFF. The CDR3 nucleotides read TGTGCCAGCAGCTTTGACGTCAATGAGCAGTTCTTC. This chain links TRBV11-2 with TRBJ2-1; no firm D call. V was pared by 3 bases and J by 6 bases, with 6 bases between. The CDR3 spans 12 residues. The germline CDR1 and CDR2 sequences are SGHAT and FQNNGV. The full variable domain, in which reference TRBV11-2 and TRBJ2-1 provide the parts outside the CDR3, is EAGVAQSPRYKIIEKRQSVAFWCNPISGHATLYWYQQILGQGPKLLIQFQNNGVVDDSQLPKDRFSAERLKGVDSTLKIQPAKLEDSAVYLCASSFDVNEQFFGPGTRLTVL.

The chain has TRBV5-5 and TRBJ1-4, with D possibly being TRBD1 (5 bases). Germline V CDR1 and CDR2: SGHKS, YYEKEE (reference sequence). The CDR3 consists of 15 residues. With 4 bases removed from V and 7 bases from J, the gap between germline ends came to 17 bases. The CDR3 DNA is TGTGCCAGCAGCCCCGGTGGGGGAAGGAGTGAAAAACTGTTTTTT. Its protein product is CASSPGGGRSEKLFF.

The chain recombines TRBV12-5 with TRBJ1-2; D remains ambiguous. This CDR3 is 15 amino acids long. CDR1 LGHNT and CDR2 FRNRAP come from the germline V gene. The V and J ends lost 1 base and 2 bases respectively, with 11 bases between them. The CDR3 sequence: CASGLGVSVNYGYTF. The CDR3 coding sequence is TGTGCTAGTGGTTTGGGAGTCAGTGTAAACTATGGCTACACCTTC.

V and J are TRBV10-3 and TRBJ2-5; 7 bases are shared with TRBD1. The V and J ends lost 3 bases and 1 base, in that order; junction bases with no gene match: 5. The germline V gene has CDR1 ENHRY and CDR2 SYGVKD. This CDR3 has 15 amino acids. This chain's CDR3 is CAISEPRDSQETQYF. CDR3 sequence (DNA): TGTGCCATCAGTGAACCAAGGGACAGCCAAGAGACCCAGTACTTC.

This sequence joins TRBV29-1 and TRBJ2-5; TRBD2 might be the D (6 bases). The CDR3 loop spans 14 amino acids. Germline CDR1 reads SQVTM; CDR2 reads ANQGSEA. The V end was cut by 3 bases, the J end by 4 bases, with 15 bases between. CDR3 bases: TGCAGCGTTGATCCGGGACTCCCAGGAGAGACCCAGTACTTC. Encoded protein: CSVDPGLPGETQYF.

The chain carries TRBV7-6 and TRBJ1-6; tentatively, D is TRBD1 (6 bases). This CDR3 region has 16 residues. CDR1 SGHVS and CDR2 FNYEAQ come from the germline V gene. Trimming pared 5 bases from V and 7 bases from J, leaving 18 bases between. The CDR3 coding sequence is TGTGCCAGCAGCGCCGCTCCCGGGGGCCCAAATTCACCCCTCCACTTT. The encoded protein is CASSAAPGGPNSPLHF.

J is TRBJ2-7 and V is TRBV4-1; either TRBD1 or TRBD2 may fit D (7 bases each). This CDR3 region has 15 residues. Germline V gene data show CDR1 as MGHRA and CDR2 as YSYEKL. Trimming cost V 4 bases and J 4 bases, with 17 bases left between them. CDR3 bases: TGCGCCAGCAGCCTCAGGGGGGGATCGCAATACGAGCAGTACGTC. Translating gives CASSLRGGSQYEQYV.

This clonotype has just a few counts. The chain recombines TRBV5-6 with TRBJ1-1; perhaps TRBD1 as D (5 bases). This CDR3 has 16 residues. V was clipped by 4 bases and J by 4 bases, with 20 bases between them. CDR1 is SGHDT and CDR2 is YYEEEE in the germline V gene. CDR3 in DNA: TGTGCCAGCAGCCCCATGACCCCAGGGCCGAGCACTGAAGCTTTCTTT. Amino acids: CASSPMTPGPSTEAFF.

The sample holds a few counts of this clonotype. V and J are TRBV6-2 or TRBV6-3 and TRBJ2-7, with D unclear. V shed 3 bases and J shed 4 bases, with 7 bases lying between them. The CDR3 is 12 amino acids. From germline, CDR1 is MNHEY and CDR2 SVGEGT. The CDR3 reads CASSYGYYEQYV. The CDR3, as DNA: TGTGCCAGCAGTTATGGATATTACGAGCAGTACGTC.

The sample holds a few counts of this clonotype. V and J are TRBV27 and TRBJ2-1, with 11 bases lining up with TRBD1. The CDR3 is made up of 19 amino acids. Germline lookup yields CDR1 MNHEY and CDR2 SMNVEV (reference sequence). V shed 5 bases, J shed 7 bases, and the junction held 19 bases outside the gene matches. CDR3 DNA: TGTGCCAGCAGTCTAACGTTTCACCCCGGGACAGGGGGAAAAAATGAGCAGTTCTTC. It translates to CASSLTFHPGTGGKNEQFF.

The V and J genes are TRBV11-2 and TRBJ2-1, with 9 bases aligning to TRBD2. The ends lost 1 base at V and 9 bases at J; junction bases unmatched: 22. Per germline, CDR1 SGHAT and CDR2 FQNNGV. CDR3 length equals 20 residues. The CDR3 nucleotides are TGTGCCAGCAGCTTAGGGCGTGCGGGGGGGGAAGATGCTCGGTACGGTGAGCAGTTCTTC. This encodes CASSLGRAGGEDARYGEQFF.

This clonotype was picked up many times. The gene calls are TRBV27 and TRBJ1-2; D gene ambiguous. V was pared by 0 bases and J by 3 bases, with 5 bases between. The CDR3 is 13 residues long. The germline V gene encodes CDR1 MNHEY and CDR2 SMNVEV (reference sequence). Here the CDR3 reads CASSLSPDYGYTF. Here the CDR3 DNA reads TGTGCCAGCAGTTTATCACCTGACTATGGCTACACCTTC.

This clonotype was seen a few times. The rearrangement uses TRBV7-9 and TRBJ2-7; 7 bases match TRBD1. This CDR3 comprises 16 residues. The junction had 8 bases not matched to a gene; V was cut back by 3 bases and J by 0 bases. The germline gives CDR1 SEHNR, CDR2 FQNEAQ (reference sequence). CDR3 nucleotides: TGTGCCAGCAGCTTCCCCCGGGACAGAGTCTCCTACGAGCAGTACTTC. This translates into CASSFPRDRVSYEQYF.